The T cell receptor beta chain described here comes from a study of blood T cell repertoires in COVID-19. As processed by the authors: Reference gene primer amplification yielded estimated nucleated cell counts. The method was immunoSEQ multiplex PCR; TCRdb's version includes in-frame clones alone and lacks a portion of them. Clone size and V and J calls were adopted from that table, with D and trimming inferred from the DNA. The sample has 25,000 to 30,000 clones, more than 70% seen once. Looked up from germline, CDR1 is MDHEN and CDR2 is SYDVKM. V dropped 8 bases and J dropped 7 bases, with 17 bases sitting between them. The CDR3 contains 14 residues.

This receptor was taken from a boy younger than 10 with active or convalescent COVID-19. The sample comprised peripheral blood. This chain links TRBV28 with TRBJ1-4; possible D gene TRBD1, 5 bases. CDR3 nucleotides: TGTGCCAGCCAGGAAAGGGGATGGAGTGAAAAACTGTTTTTT. Its translation: CASQERGWSEKLFF. The variable domain in full, with the rest retrieved from reference TRBV28 and TRBJ1-4, is DVKVTQSSRYLVKRTGEKVFLECVQDMDHENMFWYRQDPGLGLRLIYFSYDVKMKEKGDIPEGYSVSREKKERFSLILESASTNQTSMYLCASQERGWSEKLFFGSGTQLSVL.